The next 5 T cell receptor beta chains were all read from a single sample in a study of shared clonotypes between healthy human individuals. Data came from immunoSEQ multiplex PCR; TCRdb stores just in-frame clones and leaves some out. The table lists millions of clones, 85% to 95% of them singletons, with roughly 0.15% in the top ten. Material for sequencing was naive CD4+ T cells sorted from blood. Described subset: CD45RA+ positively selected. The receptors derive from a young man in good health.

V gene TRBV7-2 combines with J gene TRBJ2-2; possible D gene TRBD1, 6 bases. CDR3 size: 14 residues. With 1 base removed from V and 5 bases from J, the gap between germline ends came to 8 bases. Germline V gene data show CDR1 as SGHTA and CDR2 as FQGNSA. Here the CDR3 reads CASSLDRVTGELFF. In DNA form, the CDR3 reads TGTGCCAGCAGCTTAGACAGGGTTACCGGGGAGCTGTTTTTT.

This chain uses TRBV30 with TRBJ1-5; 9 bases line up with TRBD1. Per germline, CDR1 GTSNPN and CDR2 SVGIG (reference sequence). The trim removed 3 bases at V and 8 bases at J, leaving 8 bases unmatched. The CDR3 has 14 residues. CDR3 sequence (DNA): TGTGCCTGGAGCCCGACAGGGGGTTTAGAGCCCCAGCATTTT. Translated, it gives CAWSPTGGLEPQHF.

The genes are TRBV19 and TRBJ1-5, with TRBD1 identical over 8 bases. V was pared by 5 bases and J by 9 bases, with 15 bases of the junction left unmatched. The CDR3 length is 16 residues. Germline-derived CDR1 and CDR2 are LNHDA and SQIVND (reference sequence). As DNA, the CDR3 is TGTGCCAGTAGTTCCTCCGGACAGGGAGCTATATGGCCCCAGCATTTT. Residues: CASSSSGQGAIWPQHF. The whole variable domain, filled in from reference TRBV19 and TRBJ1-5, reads DGGITQSPKYLFRKEGQNVTLSCEQNLNHDAMYWYRQDPGQGLRLIYYSQIVNDFQKGDIAEGYSVSREKKESFPLTVTSAQKNPTAFYLCASSSSGQGAIWPQHFGDGTRLSIL.

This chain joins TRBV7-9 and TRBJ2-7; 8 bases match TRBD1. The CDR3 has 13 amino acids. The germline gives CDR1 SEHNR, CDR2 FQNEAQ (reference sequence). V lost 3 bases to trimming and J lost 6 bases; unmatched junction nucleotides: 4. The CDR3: CASSFGQGGEQYF. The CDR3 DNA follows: TGTGCCAGCAGCTTCGGACAGGGAGGCGAGCAGTACTTC.

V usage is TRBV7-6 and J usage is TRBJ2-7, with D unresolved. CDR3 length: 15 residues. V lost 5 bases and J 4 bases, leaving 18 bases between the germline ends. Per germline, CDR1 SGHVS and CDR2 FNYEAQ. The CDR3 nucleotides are TGTGCCAGCAGCCGGACCCCGACTGACGCGTACGAGCAGTACTTC. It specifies CASSRTPTDAYEQYF.